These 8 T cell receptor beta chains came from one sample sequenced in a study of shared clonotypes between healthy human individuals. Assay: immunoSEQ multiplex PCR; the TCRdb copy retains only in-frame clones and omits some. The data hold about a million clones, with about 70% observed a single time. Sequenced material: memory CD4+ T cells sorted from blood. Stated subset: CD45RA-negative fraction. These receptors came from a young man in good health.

DNA for the CDR3: TGCGCCAGTGGTACTGGACAGGGCGATAATACGCAGTATTTT. The encoded protein is CASGTGQGDNTQYF. This chain links TRBV10-1 with TRBJ2-3, with 8 nucleotides matching TRBD1. V shed 9 bases, J shed 7 bases, and the junction held 12 bases outside the gene matches. The length of the CDR3 is 14 residues. Looked up from germline, CDR1 is WNHNN and CDR2 is SYGVQD (reference sequence).

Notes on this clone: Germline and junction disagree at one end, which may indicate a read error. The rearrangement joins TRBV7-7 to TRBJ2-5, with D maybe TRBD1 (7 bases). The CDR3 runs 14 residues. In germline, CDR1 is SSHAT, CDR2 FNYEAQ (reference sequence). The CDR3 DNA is TGTGCTAGCAGCTTAGGCGGAGGGGGCAAGACCCAGTACTTC. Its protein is CASSLGGGGKTQYF.

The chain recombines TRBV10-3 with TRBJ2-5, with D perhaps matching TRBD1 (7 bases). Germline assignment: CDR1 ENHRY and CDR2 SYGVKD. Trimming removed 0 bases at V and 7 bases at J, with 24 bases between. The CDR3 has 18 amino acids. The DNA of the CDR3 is TGTGCCATCAGTGAGTCAAGTGCCGCGGGGCGGGACAGCGCGACCCAGTACTTC. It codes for CAISESSAAGRDSATQYF.

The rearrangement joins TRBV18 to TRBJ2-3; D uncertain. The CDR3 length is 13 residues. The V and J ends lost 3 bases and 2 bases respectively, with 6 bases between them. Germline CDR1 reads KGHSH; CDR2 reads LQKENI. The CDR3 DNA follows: TGTGCCAGCTCACCTCAGAACACAGATACGCAGTATTTT. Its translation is CASSPQNTDTQYF.

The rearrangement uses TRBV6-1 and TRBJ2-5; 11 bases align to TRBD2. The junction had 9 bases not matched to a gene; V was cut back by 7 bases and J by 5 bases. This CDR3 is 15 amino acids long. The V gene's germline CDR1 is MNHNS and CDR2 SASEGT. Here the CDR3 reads CASTALAGGHETQYF. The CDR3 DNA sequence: TGTGCCAGCACCGCTCTAGCGGGGGGCCATGAGACCCAGTACTTC.

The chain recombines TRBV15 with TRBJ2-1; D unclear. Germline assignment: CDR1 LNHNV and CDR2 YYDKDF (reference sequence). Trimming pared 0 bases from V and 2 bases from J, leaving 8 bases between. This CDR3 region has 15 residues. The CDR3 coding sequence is TGTGCCACCAGCAGAGATGGCCAAACCTACAATGAGCAGTTCTTC. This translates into CATSRDGQTYNEQFF.

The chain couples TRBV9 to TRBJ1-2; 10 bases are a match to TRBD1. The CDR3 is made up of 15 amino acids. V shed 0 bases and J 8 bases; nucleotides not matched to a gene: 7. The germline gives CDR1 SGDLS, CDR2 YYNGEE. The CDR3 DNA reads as TGTGCCAGCAGCGTAGCGGGACAGGGGATATCAGGCTACACCTTC. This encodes CASSVAGQGISGYTF. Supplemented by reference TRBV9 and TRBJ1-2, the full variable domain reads DSGVTQTPKHLITATGQRVTLRCSPRSGDLSVYWYQQSLDQGLQFLIQYYNGEERAKGNILERFSAQQFPDLHSELNLSSLELGDSALYFCASSVAGQGISGYTFGSGTRLTVV.

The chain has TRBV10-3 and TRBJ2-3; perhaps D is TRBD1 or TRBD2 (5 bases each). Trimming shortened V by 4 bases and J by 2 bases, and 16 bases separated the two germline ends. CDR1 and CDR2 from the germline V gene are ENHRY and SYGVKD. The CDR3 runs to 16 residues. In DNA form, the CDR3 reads TGTGCCATCAGTGTTGGGACGGATCGATCCACAGATACGCAGTATTTT. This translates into CAISVGTDRSTDTQYF.